Shown below are 4 T cell receptor beta chains from a single sample sequenced in a study of a mutant IDH1 vaccine in newly diagnosed glioma. TCRdb's table, derived via immunoSEQ multiplex PCR, lists solely in-frame clones and lacks some. Of about 120,000 clones listed, about 80% are singletons. No antigen is known for these receptors. Time point specified: week 11, during vaccination. In every dose of vaccine, 300 ug of mutant IDH1 20-mer peptide was given alongside topical imiquimod. Sequences were derived from PBMCs, sampled from a glioma patient whose treatment included an IDH1 peptide vaccine. Receptor source: a man aged 35-49 years with glioma.

This clone has only a few counts. The J gene is TRBJ1-1, the V gene TRBV13; D is ambiguous. The CDR3 length is 16 residues. With 1 base removed from V and 0 bases from J, the gap between germline ends came to 12 bases. Germline V gene lookup returns CDR1 PRHDT and CDR2 FYEKMQ (reference sequence). CDR3 amino acids: CASSLAKRVMNTEAFF. The CDR3 DNA sequence: TGTGCCAGCAGCTTAGCAAAACGGGTCATGAACACTGAAGCTTTCTTT.

Only a few counts were recorded for this clone. The genes are TRBV28 and TRBJ2-1; D is uncertain. The germline V gene encodes CDR1 MDHEN and CDR2 SYDVKM. V gave up 8 bases and J gave up 0 bases, with 5 bases separating them. This CDR3 contains 12 residues. Here the CDR3 DNA reads TGTGCCAGCCTGAACTCCTACAATGAGCAGTTCTTC. It yields the protein CASLNSYNEQFF.

The chain employs TRBV4-2 and TRBJ1-1; unclear D gene. V shed 4 bases and J shed 3 bases, with 12 bases lying between them. Germline-derived CDR1 and CDR2 are LGHNA and YNFKEQ. The CDR3 is 14 residues long. CDR3 loop: CASSPGVRDTEAFF. CDR3 sequence (DNA): TGTGCCAGCAGCCCTGGGGTGAGGGACACTGAAGCTTTCTTT.

The chain combines TRBV10-3 with TRBJ1-6; 10 bases agree with TRBD1. This CDR3 is built from 15 residues. V shed 11 bases and J 8 bases; nucleotides not matched to a gene: 12. CDR1 is ENHRY and CDR2 is SYGVKD in the germline V gene. The CDR3 protein is CASRWGQGQDSPLHF. The CDR3 nucleotides read TGTGCCTCACGGTGGGGACAGGGGCAAGATTCACCCCTCCACTTT.